One sample yielded the 13 T cell receptor beta chains listed below, sequenced in a study of CD8+ T cells in alopecia areata (dated by TCRdb to about 2018). To prepare the library, the immunoSEQ multiplex PCR assay was applied. RNA was extracted from all samples and reverse transcribed into cDNA as template for TCR sequencing. TCRdb carries this immuneACCESS record with in-frame sequences only. Its versions omit some clonotypes, under half of them owing to an unresolved V gene in the studies checked, with the rest unexplained. Recorded for this sample are about 64,000 clones; about 40% of them occurred a single time. The ten largest account for roughly 47% of the sample. Sequenced input: NKG2D-low CD8+ T cells sorted from blood. The cell subset or site label for this specimen denotes: sorted CD8+ NKG2D-low blood T cells. These receptors were collected from a human donor with alopecia areata.

The chain is built from TRBV27 and TRBJ2-7; 7 nucleotides match TRBD2. Germline V gene sequence: CDR1 MNHEY, CDR2 SMNVEV (reference sequence). The CDR3 extends over 15 amino acids. The junction had 10 bases not matched to a gene; V was cut back by 6 bases and J by 2 bases. Here the CDR3 reads CASSPAASGTYEQYF. In DNA form, the CDR3 reads TGTGCCAGCAGCCCAGCGGCTAGCGGTACCTACGAGCAGTACTTC.

In its sample, this clone was seen a few times. This chain uses TRBV9 with TRBJ2-3, with D perhaps matching TRBD1 or TRBD2 (5 bases each). Germline assignment: CDR1 SGDLS and CDR2 YYNGEE. Trimming cost V 4 bases and J 3 bases, with 15 bases left between them. The CDR3 loop spans 15 amino acids. CDR3 nucleotide sequence: TGTGCCAGCAGCCCATGGGACCGTGGGACAGATACGCAGTATTTT. Translated: CASSPWDRGTDTQYF.

CDR3 in DNA: TGTGCCAGCAGTGTTGTGTCGGGGGAAGCTTTCTTT. Encoded protein: CASSVVSGEAFF. This chain uses TRBV7-6 with TRBJ1-1; D unclear. This CDR3 has 12 residues. Germline V gives CDR1 SGHVS, CDR2 FNYEAQ. Between the trimmed V and J ends, which lost 6 bases and 8 bases, there was a span of 13 bases.

The chain uses TRBV16 and TRBJ1-2, with D perhaps matching TRBD1 (5 bases). The CDR3 is 14 residues long. Trimming took 4 bases from V and 3 from J, leaving 12 bases between them. The germline CDR1 and CDR2 sequences are KGHSY and FQNENV. The CDR3 DNA is TGTGCCAGCAGCCCCACCGGGACTGACTATGGCTACACCTTC. Protein: CASSPTGTDYGYTF.

This chain joins TRBV29-1 and TRBJ1-2; D unresolved. V lost 4 bases, J lost 1 base, and 10 bases lay in between. CDR3 length equals 13 residues. CDR1 and CDR2 (germline): SQVTM, ANQGSEA. The CDR3 nucleotides are TGCAGCGTTGTTGGAGGGTTTAACTATGGCTACACCTTC. As protein: CSVVGGFNYGYTF.

The V gene is TRBV7-9, the J gene TRBJ2-3; TRBD2 is a possible D gene (7 bases). V was clipped by 0 bases and J by 2 bases, with 12 bases between them. Germline V gene lookup returns CDR1 SEHNR and CDR2 FQNEAQ (reference sequence). The CDR3 has 16 amino acids. The CDR3 DNA follows: TGTGCCAGCAGCTTAGCGGGGGGGCCGAACACAGATACGCAGTATTTT. It translates to CASSLAGGPNTDTQYF.

This clone occurred a few times. CDR3 in amino acids: CASSSDSAIMGYTF. The CDR3 DNA reads TGTGCCAGCAGTTCGGACAGCGCGATTATGGGCTACACCTTC. The gene calls are TRBV27 and TRBJ1-2; D may be TRBD1 (6 bases). Trimming shortened V by 4 bases and J by 8 bases, and 17 bases separated the two germline ends. Germline loops: CDR1 MNHEY, CDR2 SMNVEV (reference sequence). This CDR3 has 14 amino acids.

The chain is built from TRBV4-3 and TRBJ2-1, with 8 bases identical to TRBD2. The CDR3 consists of 16 residues. The junction had 10 bases not matched to a gene; V was cut back by 4 bases and J by 5 bases. Germline V lookup: CDR1 LGHNA, CDR2 YSLEER. The CDR3 loop is CASSRSTSGSNNEQFF. As DNA, the CDR3 is TGCGCCAGCAGCCGATCCACCAGCGGGAGCAACAATGAGCAGTTCTTC.

V is TRBV6-6 and J is TRBJ1-5, with D tentatively TRBD1 (5 bases). The V and J ends lost 4 bases and 3 bases respectively, with 16 bases between them. This CDR3 is 16 amino acids long. CDR1 and CDR2 from the germline V gene are MNHNY and SVGAGI (reference sequence). As DNA, the CDR3 is TGTGCCAGCAGTTCATCCCGACAGCGTTACAATCAGCCCCAGCATTTT. Amino acid sequence: CASSSSRQRYNQPQHF.

This clone turned up a few times. This chain links TRBV9 with TRBJ2-2; TRBD1 matches 7 bases. The germline V gene encodes CDR1 SGDLS and CDR2 YYNGEE. This CDR3 comprises 15 residues. J was trimmed by 3 bases and V by 4 bases; bases with no gene match: 6. Here the CDR3 DNA reads TGTGCCAGCAGCCCAGACAGGGTTTACACCGGGGAGCTGTTTTTT. This sequence encodes CASSPDRVYTGELFF.

The chain has TRBV12-5 and TRBJ2-1; D may correspond to TRBD1 or TRBD2 (5 bases each). V was trimmed by 1 base and J by 10 bases, leaving 20 bases between them. There are 16 residues in the CDR3. Germline V CDR1 and CDR2: LGHNT, FRNRAP. The CDR3 nucleotides are TGTGCTAGTGGTTTGGCTACCGGGACCCTCGGACGCGAGCAGTTCTTC. This translates into CASGLATGTLGREQFF.

The chain has TRBV18 and TRBJ2-1; possible D gene TRBD2, 6 bases. The CDR3 is 15 residues long. Trimming removed 3 bases at V and 4 bases at J, with 13 bases between. CDR1 and CDR2 (germline): KGHSH, LQKENI. The CDR3 region is CASSPKGTFYNEQFF. The CDR3, as DNA: TGTGCCAGCTCACCCAAAGGGACTTTTTACAATGAGCAGTTCTTC.

This clone was recorded a few times. The rearrangement uses TRBV29-1 and TRBJ2-7, with 11 bases aligning to TRBD2. With 0 bases clipped from V and 5 bases from J, the junction kept 9 bases outside the gene matches. CDR1 is SQVTM and CDR2 is ANQGSEA in the germline V gene. The CDR3 covers 16 residues. The CDR3 nucleotides read TGCAGCGTTGAAGATTCCGGGACTAGCGGCACCCACGAGCAGTACTTC. Translated: CSVEDSGTSGTHEQYF.